These 20 T cell receptor beta chains came from one sample sequenced in a study of T cells in Graves' hyperthyroidism and ophthalmopathy. RNA transcripts yielded amplified TCR beta CDR3 regions. In the first-round RT-PCR of the TCR CDR3, the HTBI primer set was used. TCRdb processed the multiplex PCR reads anew with MiXCR; each CDR3 protein has one entry. The sample contains roughly 800,000 distinct CDR3 sequences, 35% to 40% of which appear only once. Sequenced input: blood. The receptors were sampled from a man aged 18 to 29 with Graves' hyperthyroidism.

The chain carries TRBV7-9 and TRBJ1-2; TRBD1 might be the D (6 bases). Trimming cost V 1 base and J 4 bases, with 10 bases left between them. The germline V gene has CDR1 SEHNR and CDR2 FQNEAQ (reference sequence). CDR3 length equals 14 residues. The CDR3 is CASSLGGALYGYTF. In DNA form, the CDR3 reads TGTGCCAGCAGCTTAGGGGGGGCCCTCTATGGCTACACCTTC.

This clonotype was seen a handful of times. This chain links TRBV2 with TRBJ1-2, with D unclear. The CDR3 has 15 amino acids. V was pared by 5 bases and J by 4 bases, with 17 bases between. Looked up from germline, CDR1 is SNHLY and CDR2 is FYNNEI. CDR3 loop: CASSYSGSRFYGYTF. For the CDR3, the DNA is TGTGCCAGCAGTTACTCGGGGTCCAGGTTCTATGGCTACACCTTC.

The rearrangement uses TRBV9 and TRBJ2-7, with a weak D call TRBD2 (6 bases). This CDR3 is built from 15 residues. Germline-derived CDR1 and CDR2 are SGDLS and YYNGEE. V was pared by 0 bases and J by 5 bases, with 15 bases between. This CDR3 is CASSVGTGEADEQYF. In DNA form, the CDR3 reads TGTGCCAGCAGCGTAGGCACGGGAGAGGCCGACGAGCAGTACTTC.

This clonotype was observed many times. The V call is TRBV29-1, the J call TRBJ2-5; the D gene is possibly TRBD2 (6 bases). Per the germline V gene, CDR1 is SQVTM and CDR2 is ANQGSEA. The CDR3 sequence is 13 residues long. V lost 7 bases and J 5 bases, leaving 17 bases between the germline ends. The CDR3 DNA is TGCAGCGCCGGGGGTCGGGGAGAGGAGACCCAGTACTTC. It codes for CSAGGRGEETQYF.

The V and J genes are TRBV5-1 and TRBJ1-4, with 10 bases aligning to TRBD1. Germline assignment: CDR1 SGHRS and CDR2 YFSETQ. V gave up 4 bases and J gave up 3 bases; unmatched junction bases: 3. The CDR3 loop spans 15 amino acids. CDR3 sequence (DNA): TGCGCCAGCAGCCTCGGGACAGGGGCTAATGAAAAACTGTTTTTT. Protein: CASSLGTGANEKLFF.

This clonotype was seen ten or more times. The V call is TRBV7-9, the J call TRBJ2-6; no reliable D call. V lost 3 bases to trimming and J lost 4 bases, with 10 bases between them. The length of the CDR3 is 15 residues. Germline assignment: CDR1 SEHNR and CDR2 FQNEAQ (reference sequence). In nucleotides, the CDR3 is TGTGCCAGCAGCTTTCTCGCCCTGGGGGCCAACGTCCTGACTTTC. It encodes CASSFLALGANVLTF. Drawing the rest from reference TRBV7-9 and TRBJ2-6, the complete variable domain is DTGVSQNPRHKITKRGQNVTFRCDPISEHNRLYWYRQTLGQGPEFLTYFQNEAQLEKSRLLSDRFSAERPKGSFSTLEIQRTEQGDSAMYLCASSFLALGANVLTFGAGSRLTVL.

The chain is built from TRBV29-1 and TRBJ1-2; D is unresolved. Trimming shortened V by 4 bases and J by 7 bases, and 16 bases separated the two germline ends. The CDR3 totals 13 residues. From germline, CDR1 is SQVTM and CDR2 ANQGSEA. The CDR3 region has the DNA TGCAGCGTTGCCTGGACGGGTGACCTTGGCTACACCTTC. Translation: CSVAWTGDLGYTF.

The chain recombines TRBV7-2 with TRBJ2-5, with 9 bases fitting TRBD1. The CDR3 has 15 amino acids. Germline V gene sequence: CDR1 SGHTA, CDR2 FQGNSA. Trimming cost V 4 bases and J 0 bases; bases outside gene matches: 3. The CDR3 bases are TGTGCCAGCAGCTGGGGGACAGGGAACCAAGAGACCCAGTACTTC. This encodes CASSWGTGNQETQYF.

This clonotype was seen just once. The chain recombines TRBV14 with TRBJ1-2; unclear D gene. V was cut by 0 bases and J by 4 bases, with 12 bases left in between. Germline CDR1 SGHDN, CDR2 FVKESK. The CDR3 consists of 15 residues. CDR3 sequence reads: CASSQDQAGFYGYTF. The CDR3 nucleotides are TGTGCCAGCAGCCAAGATCAGGCCGGGTTCTATGGCTACACCTTC. Supplemented by reference TRBV14 and TRBJ1-2, the full variable domain reads EAGVTQFPSHSVIEKGQTVTLRCDPISGHDNLYWYRRVMGKEIKFLLHFVKESKQDESGMPNNRFLAERTGGTYSTLKVQPAELEDSGVYFCASSQDQAGFYGYTFGSGTRLTVV.

This clonotype has a handful of counts. J is TRBJ2-6 and V is TRBV5-4; D tentatively reads TRBD1 or TRBD2 (5 bases each). The germline CDR1 and CDR2 sequences are SGHNT and YYREEE (reference sequence). The CDR3 loop spans 16 amino acids. The germline V and J ends were trimmed by 0 bases and 2 bases, with 9 bases remaining between them. The CDR3 here is CASSLGWGPGANVLTF. DNA for the CDR3: TGTGCCAGCAGCTTGGGTTGGGGACCTGGGGCCAACGTCCTGACTTTC.

The sample holds many counts of this clonotype. V usage is TRBV10-3 and J usage is TRBJ1-3; 7 bases are a match to TRBD1. J gave up 0 bases and V 8 bases, and 4 bases lay outside the gene matches. There are 14 residues in the CDR3. Germline assignment: CDR1 ENHRY and CDR2 SYGVKD. CDR3 nucleotides: TGTGCCATCGAAGAGGGGGCCTCTGGAAACACCATATATTTT. Its protein is CAIEEGASGNTIYF.

The chain uses TRBV7-9 and TRBJ2-5; TRBD1 aligns across 9 bases. Germline values: CDR1 SEHNR, CDR2 FQNEAQ (reference sequence). CDR3 length: 13 amino acids. Trimming cost V 7 bases and J 4 bases; bases outside gene matches: 4. The chain's CDR3 is CASTDRGRETQYF. CDR3 in DNA: TGTGCCAGCACGGACAGGGGAAGAGAGACCCAGTACTTC.

Turning to this clonotype: Germline is not matched at one junction end, which may reflect a read error. The J gene is TRBJ1-2, the V gene TRBV13, with a tentative D call TRBD1 (5 bases). CDR3 length: 12 residues. The V gene's germline CDR1 is PRHDT and CDR2 FYEKMQ (reference sequence). The CDR3 region is CTSSLARAGYTF. In nucleotides, the CDR3 is TGTACCAGCAGCTTAGCCAGGGCTGGCTACACCTTC.

In its sample, this clonotype was seen many times. The junction departs from the called germline gene at one end, perhaps through a read error. The chain joins TRBV7-7 to TRBJ2-5, with D possibly TRBD1 on 7 matching bases. This CDR3 is built from 16 residues. Germline loops: CDR1 SSHAT, CDR2 FNYEAQ (reference sequence). The CDR3 reads CASSLGVETGRKTQYF. For the CDR3, the DNA is TGTGCTAGCAGCTTAGGTGTTGAGACAGGGAGGAAGACCCAGTACTTC.

The chain carries TRBV10-3 and TRBJ1-6; perhaps TRBD1 as D (5 bases). CDR1 and CDR2 from the germline V gene are ENHRY and SYGVKD. V was trimmed by 11 bases and J by 9 bases, leaving 14 bases between them. The CDR3 covers 12 residues. The CDR3 DNA follows: TGTGCCGCTGGGGGTCAGCGTTCACCCCTCCACTTT. Its protein product is CAAGGQRSPLHF.

This clonotype came up a few times. V and J are TRBV10-1 and TRBJ2-1; D gene uncertain. CDR3 length equals 11 residues. The germline V and J ends were trimmed by 4 bases and 9 bases, with 7 bases remaining between them. Germline V gives CDR1 WNHNN, CDR2 SYGVQD (reference sequence). Written as DNA, the CDR3 is TGCGCCAGCAGTGCCGACGGTGAGCAGTTCTTC. Amino acids: CASSADGEQFF.

The V gene is TRBV25-1, the J gene TRBJ2-5; 8 bases line up with TRBD1. The CDR3 is 15 amino acids. Germline CDR1 and CDR2: MGHDK and SYGVNS. V shed 5 bases and J 5 bases; nucleotides not matched to a gene: 10. The CDR3 sequence is CASSPSQGAWETQYF. The CDR3 DNA reads as TGTGCCAGCAGTCCCTCTCAGGGGGCTTGGGAGACCCAGTACTTC. Looking up the rest from reference TRBV25-1 and TRBJ2-5 gives the full variable domain: EADIYQTPRYLVIGTGKKITLECSQTMGHDKMYWYQQDPGMELHLIHYSYGVNSTEKGDLSSESTVSRIRTEHFPLTLESARPSHTSQYLCASSPSQGAWETQYFGPGTRLLVL.

This clonotype was detected many times. The chain has TRBV29-1 and TRBJ2-7; 10 positions match TRBD1. Germline CDR1 SQVTM, CDR2 ANQGSEA. The CDR3 runs to 14 residues. The junction had 4 bases not matched to a gene; V was cut back by 1 base and J by 4 bases. The CDR3 sequence is CSVEGGQGDYEQYF. The CDR3 DNA follows: TGCAGCGTTGAAGGCGGACAGGGGGATTACGAGCAGTACTTC.

The gene calls are TRBV2 and TRBJ1-1; no reliable D call. CDR1 and CDR2 (germline): SNHLY, FYNNEI. This CDR3 has 13 amino acids. Trimming cost V 0 bases and J 1 base, with 3 bases left between them. This CDR3 reads CASSEAQNTEAFF. The CDR3, as DNA: TGTGCCAGCAGTGAAGCGCAGAACACTGAAGCTTTCTTT.

The chain combines TRBV12-3 or TRBV12-4 with TRBJ1-1, with TRBD1 matching 10 bases. The CDR3 contains 13 residues. V shed 6 bases, J shed 6 bases, and the junction held 4 bases outside the gene matches. The CDR3 is CASRVTGGPEAFF. The DNA for the CDR3 is TGTGCCAGCAGGGTGACAGGGGGCCCTGAAGCTTTCTTT.